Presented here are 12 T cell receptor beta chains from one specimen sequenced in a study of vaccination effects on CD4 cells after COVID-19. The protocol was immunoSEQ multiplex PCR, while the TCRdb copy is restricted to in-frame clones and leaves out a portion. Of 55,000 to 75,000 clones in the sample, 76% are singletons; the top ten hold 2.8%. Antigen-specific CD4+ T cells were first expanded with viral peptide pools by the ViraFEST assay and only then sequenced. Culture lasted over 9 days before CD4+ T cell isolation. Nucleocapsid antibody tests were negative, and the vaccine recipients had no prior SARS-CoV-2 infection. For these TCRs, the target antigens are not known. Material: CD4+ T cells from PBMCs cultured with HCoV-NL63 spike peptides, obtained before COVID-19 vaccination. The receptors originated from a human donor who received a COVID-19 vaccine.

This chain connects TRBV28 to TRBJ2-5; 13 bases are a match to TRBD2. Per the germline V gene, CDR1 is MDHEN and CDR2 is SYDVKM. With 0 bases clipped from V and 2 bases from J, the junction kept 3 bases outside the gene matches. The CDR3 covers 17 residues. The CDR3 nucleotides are TGTGCCAGCAGTTTATGGGGGACTAGCGGGGTACAAGAGACCCAGTACTTC. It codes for CASSLWGTSGVQETQYF.

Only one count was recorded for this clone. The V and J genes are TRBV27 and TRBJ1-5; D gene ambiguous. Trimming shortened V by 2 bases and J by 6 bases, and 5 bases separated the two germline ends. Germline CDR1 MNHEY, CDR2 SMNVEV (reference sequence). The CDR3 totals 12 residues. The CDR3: CASSLEGQPQHF. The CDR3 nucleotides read TGTGCCAGCAGTTTAGAGGGTCAGCCCCAGCATTTT.

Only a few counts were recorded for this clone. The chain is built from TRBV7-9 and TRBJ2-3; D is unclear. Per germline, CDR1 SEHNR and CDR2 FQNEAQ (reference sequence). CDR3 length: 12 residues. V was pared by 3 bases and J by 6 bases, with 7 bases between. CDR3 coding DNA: TGTGCCAGCAGCTTTAGTGCTGATACGCAGTATTTT. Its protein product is CASSFSADTQYF.

Written as DNA, the CDR3 is TGTGCCAGCTCGACAGGCCAAGAGACCCAGTACTTC. It codes for CASSTGQETQYF. This chain links TRBV5-5 with TRBJ2-5; D is possibly TRBD1 (6 bases). The CDR3 length is 12 residues. Trimming took 7 bases from V and 1 from J, leaving 8 bases between them. The germline V gene encodes CDR1 SGHKS and CDR2 YYEKEE (reference sequence).

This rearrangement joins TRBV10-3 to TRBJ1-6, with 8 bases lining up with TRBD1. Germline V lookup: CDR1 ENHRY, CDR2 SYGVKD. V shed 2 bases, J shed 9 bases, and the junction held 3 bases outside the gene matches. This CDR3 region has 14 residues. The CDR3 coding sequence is TGTGCCATCAGTGAGGGACAGGGTGGTTCACCCCTCCACTTT. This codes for CAISEGQGGSPLHF.

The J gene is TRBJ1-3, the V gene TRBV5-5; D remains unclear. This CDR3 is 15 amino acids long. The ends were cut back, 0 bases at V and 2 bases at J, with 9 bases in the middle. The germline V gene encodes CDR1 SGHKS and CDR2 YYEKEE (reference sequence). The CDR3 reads CASSLAGVAGNTIYF. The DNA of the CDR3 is TGTGCCAGCAGCTTGGCTGGGGTTGCTGGAAACACCATATATTTT.

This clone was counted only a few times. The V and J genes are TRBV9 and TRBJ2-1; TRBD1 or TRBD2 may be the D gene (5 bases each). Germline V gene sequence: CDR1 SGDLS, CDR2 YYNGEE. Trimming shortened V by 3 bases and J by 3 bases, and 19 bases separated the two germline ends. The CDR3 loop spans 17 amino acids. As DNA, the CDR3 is TGTGCCAGCAGCGCCTCGGGCCCCGGGACGGGCTACAATGAGCAGTTCTTC. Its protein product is CASSASGPGTGYNEQFF.

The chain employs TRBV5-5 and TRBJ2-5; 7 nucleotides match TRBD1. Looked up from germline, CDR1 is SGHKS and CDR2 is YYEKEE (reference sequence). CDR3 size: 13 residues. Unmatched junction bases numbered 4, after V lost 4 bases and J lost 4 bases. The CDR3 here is CASSAQGLETQYF. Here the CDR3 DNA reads TGTGCCAGCAGCGCACAGGGGTTAGAGACCCAGTACTTC. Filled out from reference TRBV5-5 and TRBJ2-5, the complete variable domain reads DAGVTQSPTHLIKTRGQQVTLRCSPISGHKSVSWYQQVLGQGPQFIFQYYEKEERGRGNFPDRFSARQFPNYSSELNVNALLLGDSALYLCASSAQGLETQYFGPGTRLLVL.

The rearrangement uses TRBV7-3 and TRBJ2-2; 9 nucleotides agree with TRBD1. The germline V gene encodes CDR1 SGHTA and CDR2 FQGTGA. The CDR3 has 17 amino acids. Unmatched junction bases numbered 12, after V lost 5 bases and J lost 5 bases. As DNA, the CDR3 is TGTGCCAGCAGCCCCACCCTCCGACAGGGGGGGACCGGGGAGCTGTTTTTT. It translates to CASSPTLRQGGTGELFF.

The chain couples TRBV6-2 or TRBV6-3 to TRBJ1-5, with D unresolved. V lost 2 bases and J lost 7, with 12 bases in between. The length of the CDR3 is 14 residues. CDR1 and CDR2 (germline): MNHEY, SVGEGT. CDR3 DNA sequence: TGTGCCAGCAGTTACGGGAGCAGACTACAGCCCCAGCATTTT. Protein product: CASSYGSRLQPQHF.

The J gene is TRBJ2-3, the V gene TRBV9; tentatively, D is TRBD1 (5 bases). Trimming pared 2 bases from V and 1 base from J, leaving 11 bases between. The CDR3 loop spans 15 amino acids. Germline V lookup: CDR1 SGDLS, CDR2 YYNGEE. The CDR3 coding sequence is TGTGCCAGCAGCGTGCTAGGGGATGGCACAGATACGCAGTATTTT. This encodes CASSVLGDGTDTQYF.

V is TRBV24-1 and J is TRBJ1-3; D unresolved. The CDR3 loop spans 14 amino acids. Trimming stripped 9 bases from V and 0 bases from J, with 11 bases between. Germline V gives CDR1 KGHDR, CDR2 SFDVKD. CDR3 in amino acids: CATPRSISGNTIYF. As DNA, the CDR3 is TGTGCCACCCCCCGATCCATCTCTGGAAACACCATATATTTT.